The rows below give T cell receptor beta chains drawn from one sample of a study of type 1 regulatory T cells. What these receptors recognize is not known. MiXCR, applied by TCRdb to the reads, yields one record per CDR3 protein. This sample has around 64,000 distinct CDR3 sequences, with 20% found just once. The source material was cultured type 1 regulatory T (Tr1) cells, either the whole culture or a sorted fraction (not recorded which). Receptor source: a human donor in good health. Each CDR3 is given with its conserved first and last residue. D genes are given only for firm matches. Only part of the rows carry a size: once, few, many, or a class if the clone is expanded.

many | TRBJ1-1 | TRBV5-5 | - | CASSFSHTEAFF | TGTGCCAGCAGCTTTTCGCACACTGAAGCTTTCTTT
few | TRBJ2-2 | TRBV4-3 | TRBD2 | CASSLGGRDTGELFF | TGCGCCAGCAGCCTTGGGGGGAGGGACACCGGGGAGCTGTTTTTT
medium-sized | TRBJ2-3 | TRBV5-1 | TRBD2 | CASSSIAGGEYGTQYF | TGCGCCAGCAGCTCCATAGCGGGAGGGGAGTACGGTACGCAGTATTTT
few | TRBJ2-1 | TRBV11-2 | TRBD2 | CASSLNPGGQGEQFF | TGTGCCAGCAGCTTAAATCCGGGAGGGCAGGGTGAGCAGTTCTTC
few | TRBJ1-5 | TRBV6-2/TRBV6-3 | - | CASLGIGTPQHF | TGTGCCAGCTTGGGTATTGGGACACCCCAGCATTTT
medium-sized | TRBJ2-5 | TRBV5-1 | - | CASSLDQETQYF | TGCGCCAGCAGCTTGGATCAAGAGACCCAGTACTTC
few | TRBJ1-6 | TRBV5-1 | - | CASSLGSVGSPLHF | TGCGCCAGCAGCTTGGGGTCGGTCGGTTCACCCCTCCACTTT
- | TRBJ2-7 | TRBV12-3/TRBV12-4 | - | CASTGRWGYEQYF | TGTGCCAGCACGGGACGGTGGGGCTACGAACAGTACTTC
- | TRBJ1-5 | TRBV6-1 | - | CARTDRHQPQHF | TGTGCCAGAACGGACAGACATCAGCCCCAGCATTTT
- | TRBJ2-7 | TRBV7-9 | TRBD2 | CASRLAGDEQYF | TGTGCCAGCCGGCTAGCGGGAGACGAGCAGTACTTC
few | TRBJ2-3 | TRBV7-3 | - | CASSLDRRAHNYF | TGTGCCAGCAGCTTGGACCGTCGGGCCCATAACTATTTT
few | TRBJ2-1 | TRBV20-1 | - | CSARGRANNEQFF | TGCAGTGCTAGAGGGCGGGCTAACAATGAGCAGTTCTTC
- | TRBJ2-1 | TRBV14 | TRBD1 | CASSAVGQGFNEQFF | TGTGCCAGCAGCGCTGTGGGACAGGGGTTCAATGAGCAGTTCTTC
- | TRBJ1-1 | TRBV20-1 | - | CSASPGTEAFF | TGCAGTGCTAGTCCAGGGACTGAAGCTTTCTTT
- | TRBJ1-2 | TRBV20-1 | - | CSARLWLARVNYGYTF | TGCAGTGCTAGACTTTGGTTGGCCCGGGTCAACTATGGCTACACCTTC
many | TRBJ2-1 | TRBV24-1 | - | CATSDLVARQFF | TGTGCCACCAGTGATTTAGTGGCGCGCCAGTTCTTC
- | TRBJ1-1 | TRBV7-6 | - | CASSLHSLNTEAFF | TGTGCCAGCAGCTTGCACAGTTTGAACACTGAAGCTTTCTTT
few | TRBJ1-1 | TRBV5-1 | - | CASSLGGQPNTEAFF | TGCGCCAGCAGCTTAGGCGGACAGCCGAACACTGAAGCTTTCTTT
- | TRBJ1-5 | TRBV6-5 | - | CASRPAAGSNQTQHF | TGTGCCAGCAGACCGGCTGCGGGGAGCAATCAGACCCAGCATTTT
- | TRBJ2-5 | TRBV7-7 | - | CASSLGSGFQETQYF | TGTGCTAGCAGCTTAGGGTCGGGGTTCCAAGAGACCCAGTACTTC
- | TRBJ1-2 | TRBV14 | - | CASSQVIAGGYTF | TGTGCCAGCAGCCAAGTTATTGCCGGGGGCTACACCTTC
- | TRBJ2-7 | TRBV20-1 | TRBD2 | CSARVGRAYSYEQYF | TGCAGTGCTAGAGTCGGGAGGGCCTACTCCTACGAGCAGTACTTC
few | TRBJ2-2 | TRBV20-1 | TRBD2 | CSARSSAGALGTGELFF | TGCAGTGCCAGGTCATCAGCGGGAGCCTTAGGCACCGGGGAGCTGTTTTTT
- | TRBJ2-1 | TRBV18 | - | CASSPPGGRRDNEQFF | TGTGCCAGCTCACCACCGGGGGGGCGGCGAGACAATGAGCAGTTCTTC
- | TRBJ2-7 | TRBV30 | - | CAWSVGTHSYEQYF | TGTGCCTGGAGTGTGGGGACACATAGCTACGAGCAGTACTTC
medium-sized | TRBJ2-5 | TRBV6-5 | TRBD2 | CASRPGLAVETQYF | TGTGCCAGCAGGCCAGGACTAGCGGTAGAGACCCAGTACTTC
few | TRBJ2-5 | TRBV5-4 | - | CASSERQGGRTQYF | TGTGCCAGCAGCGAGCGACAGGGAGGGAGGACCCAGTACTTC
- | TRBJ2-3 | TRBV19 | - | CASRGHETDTQYF | TGTGCCAGTCGTGGACACGAGACAGATACGCAGTATTTT
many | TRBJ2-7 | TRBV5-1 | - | CASSFGDLYEQYF | TGCGCCAGCAGCTTTGGGGACCTCTACGAGCAGTACTTC
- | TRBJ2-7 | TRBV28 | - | CASMAGGYEQYF | TGTGCCAGCATGGCAGGCGGCTACGAGCAGTACTTC
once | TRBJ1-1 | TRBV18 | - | CASSLAENTEAFF | TGTGCCAGCTCCCTCGCGGAGAACACTGAAGCTTTCTTT
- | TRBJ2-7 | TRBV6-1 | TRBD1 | CATVPGQTYEQYF | TGTGCCACCGTACCGGGACAGACCTACGAGCAGTACTTC
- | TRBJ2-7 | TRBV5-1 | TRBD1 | CASSRGQAYEQYF | TGCGCCAGCAGCCGGGGACAGGCCTACGAGCAGTACTTC
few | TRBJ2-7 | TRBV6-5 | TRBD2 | CASSDLGTSIYEQYF | TGTGCCAGCAGTGACTTAGGGACTAGCATCTACGAGCAGTACTTC
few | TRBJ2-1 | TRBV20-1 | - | CSASDLYNEQFF | TGCAGTGCTAGTGATTTGTACAATGAGCAGTTCTTC
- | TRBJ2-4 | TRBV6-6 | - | CASSYGGEAKNIQYF | TGTGCCAGCAGTTATGGCGGGGAAGCCAAAAACATTCAGTACTTC
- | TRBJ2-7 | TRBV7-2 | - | CASSLAGQGATSGSYEQYF | TGTGCCAGCAGCTTAGCCGGACAGGGGGCGACTAGCGGGAGCTACGAGCAGTACTTC
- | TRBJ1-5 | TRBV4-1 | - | CASSQDGGLGQPQHF | TGCGCCAGCAGCCAAGATGGGGGGTTAGGTCAGCCCCAGCATTTT
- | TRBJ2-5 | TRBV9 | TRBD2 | CASSVGLAGTETQYF | TGTGCCAGCAGCGTGGGACTAGCGGGAACGGAGACCCAGTACTTC
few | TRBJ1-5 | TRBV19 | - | CASSIRVNQPQHF | TGTGCCAGTAGTATAAGGGTTAATCAGCCCCAGCATTTT
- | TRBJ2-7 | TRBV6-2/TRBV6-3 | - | CASGAHGAYEQYF | TGTGCCAGCGGGGCCCACGGGGCCTACGAGCAGTACTTC
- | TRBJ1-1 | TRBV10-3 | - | CAVVSDTEAFF | TGTGCTGTGGTCTCTGACACTGAAGCTTTCTTT
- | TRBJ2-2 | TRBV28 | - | CATRVGTGELFF | TGTGCCACCCGAGTAGGCACCGGGGAGCTGTTTTTT
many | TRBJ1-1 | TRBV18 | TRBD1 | CASAGTANTEAFF | TGTGCCAGCGCCGGGACAGCGAACACTGAAGCTTTCTTT
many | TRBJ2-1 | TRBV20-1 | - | CSASPGGAGKEQFF | TGCAGTGCTTCCCCTGGCGGGGCAGGTAAAGAGCAGTTCTTC
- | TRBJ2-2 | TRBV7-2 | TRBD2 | CASSLLRKAGGQTGELFF | TGTGCCAGCAGCTTACTGAGGAAAGCGGGAGGCCAGACCGGGGAGCTGTTTTTT
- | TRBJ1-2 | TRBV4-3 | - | CASGLSGYGYTF | TGCGCCAGCGGCCTAAGTGGCTATGGCTACACCTTC
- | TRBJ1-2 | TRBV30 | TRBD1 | CAWSVVGTGGANGYTF | TGTGCCTGGAGTGTAGTCGGGACAGGGGGCGCGAATGGCTACACCTTC
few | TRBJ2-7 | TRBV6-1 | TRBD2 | CASSVTSGTYEQYF | TGTGCCAGCAGTGTGACTAGCGGGACGTACGAGCAGTACTTC
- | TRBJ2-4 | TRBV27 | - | CASRKGPDNNIQYF | TGTGCCAGCAGGAAGGGACCCGACAACAACATTCAGTACTTC
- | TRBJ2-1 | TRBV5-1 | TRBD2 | CASSLGPGTSGTYEQFF | TGCGCCAGCAGCTTGGGTCCTGGGACTAGCGGGACCTATGAGCAGTTCTTC
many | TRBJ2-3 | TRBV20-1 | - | CSVERPTDTQYF | TGCAGTGTCGAGCGGCCTACAGATACGCAGTATTTT
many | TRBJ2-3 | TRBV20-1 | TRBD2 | CSASLPSGRPDTQYF | TGCAGTGCTAGTCTGCCTAGCGGGAGGCCAGATACGCAGTATTTT
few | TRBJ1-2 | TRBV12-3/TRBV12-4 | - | CASSPRFEGGYTF | TGTGCCAGCAGTCCTCGTTTTGAAGGGGGCTACACCTTC
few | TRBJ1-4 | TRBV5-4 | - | CASSFQGANEKLFF | TGTGCCAGCAGCTTTCAGGGAGCTAATGAAAAACTGTTTTTT